This T cell receptor beta chain came from a study of OX40 agonist ivuxolimab in advanced cancers. About the study: Given to patients was ivuxolimab, an agonistic anti-OX40 (CD134) antibody. One patient with hepatocellular carcinoma and two with cutaneous melanoma, three in all, had partial responses. Whole-study findings and limits: Expanded clones belonging to CD8+ T cells outnumbered, on average, those of CD4+.

This CDR3 contains 15 residues. Germline V lookup: CDR1 SGHVS, CDR2 FQNEAQ. Trimming removed 4 bases at V and 0 bases at J, with 11 bases between. As regards this clone: Its specificity is unknown.

The method was immunoSEQ multiplex PCR; TCRdb's version includes in-frame clones alone and lacks a portion of them. Seen here are over 95,000 clones, 95% to 96% observed once, and the top ten hold 2% to 2.5%. This specimen consisted of CD4+ or CD8+ T cells sorted from blood, obtained in a trial of the OX40 agonist ivuxolimab. This clonotype was obtained from an adult with an advanced solid tumor such as melanoma, head and neck, liver or kidney cancer. The chain links TRBV7-8 to TRBJ2-3; maybe TRBD2 (5 bases). The CDR3 DNA sequence: TGTGCCAGCAGCTCCGGGGTAACTAGCACAGATACGCAGTATTTT. This encodes CASSSGVTSTDTQYF. Looking up the rest from reference TRBV7-8 and TRBJ2-3 gives the full variable domain: GAGVSQSPRYKVAKRGQDVALRCDPISGHVSLFWYQQALGQGPEFLTYFQNEAQLDKSGLPSDRFFAERPEGSVSTLKIQRTQQEDSAVYLCASSSGVTSTDTQYFGPGTRLTVL.